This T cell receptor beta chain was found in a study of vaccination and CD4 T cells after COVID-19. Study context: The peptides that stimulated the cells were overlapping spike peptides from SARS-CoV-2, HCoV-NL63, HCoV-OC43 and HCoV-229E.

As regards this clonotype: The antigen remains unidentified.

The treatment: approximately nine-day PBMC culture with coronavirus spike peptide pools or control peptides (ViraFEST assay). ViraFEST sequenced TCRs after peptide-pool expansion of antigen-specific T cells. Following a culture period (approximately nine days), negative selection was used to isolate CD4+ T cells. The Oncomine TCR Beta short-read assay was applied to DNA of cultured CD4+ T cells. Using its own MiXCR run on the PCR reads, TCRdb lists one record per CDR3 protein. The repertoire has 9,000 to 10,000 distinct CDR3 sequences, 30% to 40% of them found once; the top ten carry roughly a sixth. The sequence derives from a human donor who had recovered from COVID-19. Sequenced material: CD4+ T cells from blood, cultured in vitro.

CDR3 amino acids: CAWSVGQGDSPLHF. The CDR3 DNA is TGTGCCTGGAGTGTCGGACAGGGGGATTCACCCCTCCACTTT. The V gene is TRBV30, the J gene TRBJ1-6, with 10 bases that match TRBD1. CDR1 and CDR2 (germline): GTSNPN, SVGIG (reference sequence). V was clipped by 0 bases and J by 8 bases; unmatched bases: 1. CDR3 length: 14 amino acids.